These T cell receptor beta chains were read from a single sample in a study of human T cells and chemical hapten exposure. TCRdb called the 5' RACE reads again in MiXCR, with one record for every CDR3 protein. The sample has roughly 120,000 distinct CDR3 sequences; around a fifth are singletons. These receptors were obtained from a human donor in good health. Both conserved end residues are part of each CDR3. The D gene is left open where the match is weak. Size values are once, few and many counts, or a class for expanded clones, and some rows have none.

TRBV7-9	-	TRBJ2-1	-	TGTGCCAGCAGCTCATGGGGAGGTCCCTACAATGAGCAGTTCTTC	CASSSWGGPYNEQFF
TRBV10-3	-	TRBJ2-6	-	TGTGCCATCAGTGAGCGGCAGTCTGGGGCCAACGTCCTGACTTTC	CAISERQSGANVLTF
TRBV7-2	TRBD1	TRBJ1-3	-	TGTGCCAGCAGGGTCTCGGACAGGGAGCAGTCCCTCTCTGGAAACACCATATATTTT	CASRVSDREQSLSGNTIYF
TRBV7-9	-	TRBJ2-3	few	TGTGCCAGCCCCTCGGGTACAGATACGCAGTATTTT	CASPSGTDTQYF
TRBV7-9	TRBD2	TRBJ2-7	few	TGTGCCAGCAGCTTCGGCGGACTCAGCGGGAGACCCTCCTACGAGCAGTACTTC	CASSFGGLSGRPSYEQYF
TRBV20-1	TRBD1	TRBJ2-2	-	TGCAGTGCTAGGCCCCGGGACAGGACGAACACCGGGGAGCTGTTTTTT	CSARPRDRTNTGELFF
TRBV28	-	TRBJ2-5	-	TGTGCCAGCAGTTTTTCAGGCCTCGTGGAGACCCAGTACTTC	CASSFSGLVETQYF
TRBV27	TRBD2	TRBJ2-5	-	TGTGCCAGCAGTGCATATCCCCCGGGCGCCACTAGCGGTTGGTACCAAGAGACCCAGTACTTC	CASSAYPPGATSGWYQETQYF
TRBV20-1	TRBD2	TRBJ2-7	-	TGCAGTGCTCCACTAGCGGGAGACTTCCGGCAGTACTTC	CSAPLAGDFRQYF
TRBV10-3	-	TRBJ2-3	-	TGTGCCATCAAGGAAGGGTTAAGCACAGATACGCAGTATTTT	CAIKEGLSTDTQYF
TRBV23-1	TRBD2	TRBJ2-1	-	TGCGCCAGCAGTCTCCCACTAGCGGACTCCTACAATGAGCAGTTCTTC	CASSLPLADSYNEQFF
TRBV3-1	-	TRBJ1-5	few	TGTGCCAGCAGCTTGCAATCGGGTCAGCCCCAGCATTTT	CASSLQSGQPQHF
TRBV4-2	-	TRBJ1-6	few	TGTGCCAGCAGCCAAGGAACATCGGGGCTGAGCTCCTATAATTCACCCCTCCACTTT	CASSQGTSGLSSYNSPLHF
TRBV29-1	-	TRBJ2-5	-	TGCAGCGTTGGGACTGAAGAGACCCAGTACTTC	CSVGTEETQYF
TRBV10-3	TRBD2	TRBJ2-7	few	TGTGCCATCAGTGGAAAAACTAGCGCCCACTCCTACGAGCAGTACTTC	CAISGKTSAHSYEQYF
TRBV9	-	TRBJ2-1	few	TGTGCCAGCAGCGGAGGGTGGGACCGCCGCTTCAATGAGCAGTTCTTC	CASSGGWDRRFNEQFF
TRBV30	-	TRBJ1-1	-	TGTGCCTGGAGTCGGGGGTGGGAGAACACTGAAGCTTTCTTT	CAWSRGWENTEAFF
TRBV6-2/TRBV6-3	-	TRBJ1-1	few	TGTGCCAGCAGTTGGGGAGGGGACACTGAAGCTTTCTTT	CASSWGGDTEAFF
TRBV5-1	-	TRBJ2-2	-	TGCGCCAGCAGCACCGGGGGCGGGGAGCTGTTTTTT	CASSTGGGELFF